This T cell receptor beta chain was identified during a study of T cell repertoires in cytomegalovirus infection. Study in general: In public TCR beta signatures, there were indications of both CMV infection and matching HLA type.

Germline CDR1 reads MNHEY; CDR2 reads SVGEGT. The CDR3 spans 13 residues. V shed 7 bases and J shed 0 bases, with 9 bases lying between them. This clonotype appeared many times. Its antigen is currently unknown. In TCRdb, the reads were re-called with MiXCR into one record per CDR3 protein. The profile shows 200,000 to 300,000 distinct CDR3 sequences, approximately 15% of them singletons. The study, taken as a whole, reports: Dominating the ex vivo response were TCR beta clonotypes that were CMV-specific and HLA-C-restricted. People with CMV and the relevant HLA were identified by cumulative public TCR beta family frequency.

Sample: PBMCs. The TCR was taken from a human donor in good health (CMV status not recorded). Some clones in this sample may be carry-over from other donors' samples. V usage is TRBV6-2 or TRBV6-3 and J usage is TRBJ2-5, with D unclear. The CDR3 sequence: CASKSPNQETQYF. As DNA, the CDR3 is TGTGCCAGCAAGTCGCCTAACCAAGAGACCCAGTACTTC.